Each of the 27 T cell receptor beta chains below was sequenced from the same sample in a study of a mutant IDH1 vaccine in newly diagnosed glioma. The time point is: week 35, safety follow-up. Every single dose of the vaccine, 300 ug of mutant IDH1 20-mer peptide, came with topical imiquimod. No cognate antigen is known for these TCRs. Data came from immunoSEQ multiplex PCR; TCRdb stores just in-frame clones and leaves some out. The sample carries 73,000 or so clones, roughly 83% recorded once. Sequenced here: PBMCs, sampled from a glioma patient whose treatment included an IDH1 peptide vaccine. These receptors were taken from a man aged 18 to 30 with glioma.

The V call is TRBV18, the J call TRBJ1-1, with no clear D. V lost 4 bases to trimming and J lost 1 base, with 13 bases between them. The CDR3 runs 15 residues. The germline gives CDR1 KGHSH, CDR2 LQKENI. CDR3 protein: CASSRTDSTNTEAFF. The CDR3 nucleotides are TGTGCCAGCTCACGCACGGACTCTACGAACACTGAAGCTTTCTTT. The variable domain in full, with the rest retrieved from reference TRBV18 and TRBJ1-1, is NAGVMQNPRHLVRRRGQEARLRCSPMKGHSHVYWYRQLPEEGLKFMVYLQKENIIDESGMPKERFSAEFPKEGPSILRIQQVVRGDSAAYFCASSRTDSTNTEAFFGQGTRLTVV.

CDR3 DNA sequence: TGTGCCAGCAGTTACGCGTCCGAAGCTTTCTTT. It yields the protein CASSYASEAFF. The rearrangement joins TRBV6-5 to TRBJ1-1; D remains unclear. This CDR3 is built from 11 residues. V was trimmed by 2 bases and J by 8 bases, leaving 6 bases between them. Germline CDR1 MNHEY, CDR2 SVGAGI.

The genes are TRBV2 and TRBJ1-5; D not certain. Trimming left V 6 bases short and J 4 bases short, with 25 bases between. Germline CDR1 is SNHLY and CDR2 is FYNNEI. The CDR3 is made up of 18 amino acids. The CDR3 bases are TGTGCCAGCAGCGCCTCATTCCTCACAGTGCGGGGAAATCAGCCCCAGCATTTT. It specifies CASSASFLTVRGNQPQHF.

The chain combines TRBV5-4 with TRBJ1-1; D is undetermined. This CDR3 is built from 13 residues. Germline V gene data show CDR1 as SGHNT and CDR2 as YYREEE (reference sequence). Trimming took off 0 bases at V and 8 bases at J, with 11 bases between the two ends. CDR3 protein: CASSLGVSLEAFF. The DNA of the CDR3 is TGTGCCAGCAGCTTGGGAGTCAGTCTAGAAGCTTTCTTT.

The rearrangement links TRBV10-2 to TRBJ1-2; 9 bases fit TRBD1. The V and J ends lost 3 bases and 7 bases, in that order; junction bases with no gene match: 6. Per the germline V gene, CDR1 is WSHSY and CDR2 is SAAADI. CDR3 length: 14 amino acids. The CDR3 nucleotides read TGCGCCAGCAGTGATGGGACAGGGACCCTTGGCTACACCTTC. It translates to CASSDGTGTLGYTF.

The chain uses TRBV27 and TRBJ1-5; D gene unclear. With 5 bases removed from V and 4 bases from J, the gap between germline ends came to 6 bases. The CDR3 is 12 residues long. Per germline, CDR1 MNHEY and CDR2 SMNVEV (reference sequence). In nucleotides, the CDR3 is TGTGCCAGCAGTCCCCAAAATCAGCCCCAGCATTTT. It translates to CASSPQNQPQHF.

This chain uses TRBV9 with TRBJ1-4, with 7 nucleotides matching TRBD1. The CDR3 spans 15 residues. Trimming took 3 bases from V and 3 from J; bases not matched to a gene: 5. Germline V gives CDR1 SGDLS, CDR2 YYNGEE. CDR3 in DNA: TGTGCCAGCAGCGCAACAGGGGTCGCTAATGAAAAACTGTTTTTT. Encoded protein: CASSATGVANEKLFF.

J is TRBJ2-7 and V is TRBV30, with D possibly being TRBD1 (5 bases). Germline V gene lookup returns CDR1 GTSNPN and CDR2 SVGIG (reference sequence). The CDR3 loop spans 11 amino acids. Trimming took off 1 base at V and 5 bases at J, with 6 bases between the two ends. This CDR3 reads CAWSEGNEQYF. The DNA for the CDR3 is TGTGCCTGGAGTGAGGGGAACGAGCAGTACTTC.

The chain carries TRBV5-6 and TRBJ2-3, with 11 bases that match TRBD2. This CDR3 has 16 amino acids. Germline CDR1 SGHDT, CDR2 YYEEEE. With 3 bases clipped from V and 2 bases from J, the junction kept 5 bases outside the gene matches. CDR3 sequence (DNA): TGTGCCAGCAGCTACCGACTAGCGGGGTTCACAGATACGCAGTATTTT. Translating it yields CASSYRLAGFTDTQYF.

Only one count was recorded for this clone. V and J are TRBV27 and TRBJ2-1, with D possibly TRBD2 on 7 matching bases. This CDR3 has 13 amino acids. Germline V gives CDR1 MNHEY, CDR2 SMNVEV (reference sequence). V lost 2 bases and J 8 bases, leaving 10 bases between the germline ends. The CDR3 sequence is CASSLIGGDEQFF. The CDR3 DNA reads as TGTGCCAGCAGTTTAATAGGGGGGGATGAGCAGTTCTTC.

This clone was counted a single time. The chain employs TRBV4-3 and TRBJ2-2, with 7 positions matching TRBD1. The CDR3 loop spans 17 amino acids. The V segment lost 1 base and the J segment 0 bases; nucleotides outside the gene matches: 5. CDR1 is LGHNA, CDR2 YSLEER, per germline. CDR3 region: CASSQVQGGPNTGELFF. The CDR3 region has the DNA TGCGCCAGCAGCCAAGTACAAGGGGGCCCGAACACCGGGGAGCTGTTTTTT.

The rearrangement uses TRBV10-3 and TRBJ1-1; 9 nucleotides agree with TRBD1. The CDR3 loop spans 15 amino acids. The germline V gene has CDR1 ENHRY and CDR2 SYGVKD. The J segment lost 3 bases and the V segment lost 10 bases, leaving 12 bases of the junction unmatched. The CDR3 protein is CATEEPGQGYTEAFF. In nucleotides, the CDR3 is TGTGCCACGGAAGAACCGGGACAGGGATACACTGAAGCTTTCTTT.

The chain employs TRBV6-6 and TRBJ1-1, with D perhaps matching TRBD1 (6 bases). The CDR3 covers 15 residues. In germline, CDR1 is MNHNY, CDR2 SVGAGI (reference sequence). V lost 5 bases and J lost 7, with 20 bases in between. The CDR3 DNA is TGTGCCAGCAGTCCTTTTAGGGGGGCAGCTGGTGAAGCTTTCTTT. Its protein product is CASSPFRGAAGEAFF.

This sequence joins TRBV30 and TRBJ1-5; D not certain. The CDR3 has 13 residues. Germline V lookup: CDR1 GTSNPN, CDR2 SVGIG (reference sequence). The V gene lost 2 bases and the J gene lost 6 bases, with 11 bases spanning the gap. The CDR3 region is CAWSNRVGQPQHF. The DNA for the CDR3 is TGTGCCTGGAGTAATAGGGTCGGTCAGCCCCAGCATTTT.

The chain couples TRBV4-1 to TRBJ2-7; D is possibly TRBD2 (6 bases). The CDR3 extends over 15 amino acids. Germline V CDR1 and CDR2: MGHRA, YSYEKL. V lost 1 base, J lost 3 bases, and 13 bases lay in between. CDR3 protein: CASSQGLGLVYEQYF. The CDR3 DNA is TGCGCCAGCAGCCAAGGACTAGGGCTTGTCTACGAGCAGTACTTC.

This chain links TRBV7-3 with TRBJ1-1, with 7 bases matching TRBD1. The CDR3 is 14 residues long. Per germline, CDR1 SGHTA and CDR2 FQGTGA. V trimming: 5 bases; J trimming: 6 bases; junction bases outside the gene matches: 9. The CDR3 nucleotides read TGTGCCAGCAGCCTCCTAGGGGGCTTGGCTGAAGCTTTCTTT. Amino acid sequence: CASSLLGGLAEAFF.

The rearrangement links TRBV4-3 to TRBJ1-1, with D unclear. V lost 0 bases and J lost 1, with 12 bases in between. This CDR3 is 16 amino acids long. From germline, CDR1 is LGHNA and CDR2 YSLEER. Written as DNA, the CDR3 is TGCGCCAGCAGCCAAGATTTAGTCGGTGGGAACACTGAAGCTTTCTTT. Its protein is CASSQDLVGGNTEAFF.

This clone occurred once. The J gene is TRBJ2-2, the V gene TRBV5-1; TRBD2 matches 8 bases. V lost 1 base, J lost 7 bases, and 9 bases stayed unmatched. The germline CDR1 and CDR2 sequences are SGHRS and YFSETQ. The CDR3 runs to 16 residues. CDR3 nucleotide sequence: TGCGCCAGCAGCTTGTCGGCGGGGGGCCTCAGCGGGGAGCTGTTTTTT. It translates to CASSLSAGGLSGELFF.

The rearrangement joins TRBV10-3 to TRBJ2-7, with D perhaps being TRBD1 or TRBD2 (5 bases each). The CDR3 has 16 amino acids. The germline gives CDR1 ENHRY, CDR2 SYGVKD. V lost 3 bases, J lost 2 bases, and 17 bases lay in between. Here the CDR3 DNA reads TGTGCCATCAGTGAATATGAGTTGGGGGTCCCCTACGAGCAGTACTTC. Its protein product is CAISEYELGVPYEQYF.

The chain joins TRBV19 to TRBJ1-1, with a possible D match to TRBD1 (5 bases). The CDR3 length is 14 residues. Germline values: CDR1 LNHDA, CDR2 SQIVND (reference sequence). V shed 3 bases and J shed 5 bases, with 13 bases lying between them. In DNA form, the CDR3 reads TGTGCCAGTAGTATTGGGGGATGGGAGACTGAAGCTTTCTTT. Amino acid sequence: CASSIGGWETEAFF.

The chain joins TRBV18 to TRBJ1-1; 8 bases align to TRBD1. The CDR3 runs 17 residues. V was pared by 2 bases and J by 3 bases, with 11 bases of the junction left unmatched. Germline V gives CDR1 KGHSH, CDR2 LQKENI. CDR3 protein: CASSPRQGATGDTEAFF. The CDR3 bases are TGTGCCAGCTCACCAAGGCAGGGGGCGACTGGGGACACTGAAGCTTTCTTT.

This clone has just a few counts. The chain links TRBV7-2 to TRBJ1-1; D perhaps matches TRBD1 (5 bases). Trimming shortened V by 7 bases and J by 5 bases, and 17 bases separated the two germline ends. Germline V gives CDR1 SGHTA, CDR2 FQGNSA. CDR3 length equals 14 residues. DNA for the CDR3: TGTGCCAGCATCGAGGCAGGGACGGGGACTGAAGCTTTCTTT. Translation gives CASIEAGTGTEAFF.

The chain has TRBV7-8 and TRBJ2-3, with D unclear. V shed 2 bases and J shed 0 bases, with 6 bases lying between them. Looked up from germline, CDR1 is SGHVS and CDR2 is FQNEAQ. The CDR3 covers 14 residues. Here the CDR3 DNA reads TGTGCCAGCAGCTTACCCAGTAGCACAGATACGCAGTATTTT. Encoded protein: CASSLPSSTDTQYF.

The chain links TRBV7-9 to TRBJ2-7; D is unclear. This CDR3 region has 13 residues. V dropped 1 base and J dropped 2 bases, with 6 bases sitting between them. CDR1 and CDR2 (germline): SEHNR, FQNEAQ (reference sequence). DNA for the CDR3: TGTGCCAGCAGCTTAGAGGCTACCTACGAGCAGTACTTC. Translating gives CASSLEATYEQYF.

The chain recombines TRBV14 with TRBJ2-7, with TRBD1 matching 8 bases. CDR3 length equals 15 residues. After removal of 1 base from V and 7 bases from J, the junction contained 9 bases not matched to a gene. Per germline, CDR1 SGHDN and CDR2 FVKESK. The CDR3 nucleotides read TGTGCCAGCAGCCAAGTAGACAGGGGAGTTAAAGAGCAGTACTTC. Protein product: CASSQVDRGVKEQYF.

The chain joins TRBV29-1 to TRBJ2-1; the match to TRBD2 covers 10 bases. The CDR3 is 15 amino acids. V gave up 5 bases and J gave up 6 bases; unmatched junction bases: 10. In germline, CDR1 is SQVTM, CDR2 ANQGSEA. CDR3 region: CSVPPLAGVPNEQFF. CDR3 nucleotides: TGCAGCGTTCCCCCCCTAGCGGGAGTACCCAATGAGCAGTTCTTC.

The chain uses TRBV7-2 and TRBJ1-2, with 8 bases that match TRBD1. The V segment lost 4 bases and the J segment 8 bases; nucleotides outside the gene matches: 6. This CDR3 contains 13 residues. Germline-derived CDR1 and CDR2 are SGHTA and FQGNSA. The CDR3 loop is CASSSQTGVGYTF. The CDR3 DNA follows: TGTGCCAGCAGCTCCCAGACAGGGGTAGGCTACACCTTC.